This T cell receptor beta chain was identified during a study of early T cells in non-severe SARS-CoV-2 infection. Across the whole study: Bulk RNA taken from unsorted whole blood was sequenced, leaving chains unpaired. Findings and limits, study-wide: The matching step, a VDJdb search, favored anti-spike CD8 responses and missed private and CD4 specificities.

The germline V gene encodes CDR1 LNHDA and CDR2 SQIVND (reference sequence). This CDR3 has 13 residues. Trimming removed 6 bases from V and 10 bases from J, with 19 bases in between. This clonotype was found a few times. Its antigen is currently unknown. Unique molecular identifiers were affixed to single, distinct cDNA molecules. Each CDR3 protein is one row after TCRdb ran MiXCR on the 5' RACE reads. The repertoire consists of tens of thousands of distinct CDR3 sequences, with approximately 13% occurring once and the leading ten covering about 9.3%. The receptor's source is an adult who was a healthcare worker with PCR-confirmed SARS-CoV-2 infection or an uninfected control (not recorded which). This specimen was whole blood, taken at baseline. The rearrangement links TRBV19 to TRBJ2-7; D is unclear. The CDR3 sequence: CASSLVWQSVQYF. The CDR3, as DNA: TGTGCCAGTAGCCTCGTGTGGCAGAGTGTACAGTACTTC.